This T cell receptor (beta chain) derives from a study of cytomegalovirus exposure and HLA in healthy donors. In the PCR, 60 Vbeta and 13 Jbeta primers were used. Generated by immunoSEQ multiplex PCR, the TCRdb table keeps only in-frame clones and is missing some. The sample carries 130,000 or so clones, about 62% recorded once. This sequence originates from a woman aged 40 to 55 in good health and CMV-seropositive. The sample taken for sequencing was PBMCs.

The CDR3 DNA reads TGTGCCAGCAGTTCGGGGGCGGGAGCGCTTGAGCAGTTCTTC. Residues: CASSSGAGALEQFF. The gene calls are TRBV28 and TRBJ2-1, with a weak D call TRBD2 (7 bases). The ends were cut back, 4 bases at V and 9 bases at J, with 16 bases in the middle. From germline, CDR1 is MDHEN and CDR2 SYDVKM. CDR3 size: 14 residues. The entire variable domain, with the rest obtained from reference TRBV28 and TRBJ2-1, is as follows: DVKVTQSSRYLVKRTGEKVFLECVQDMDHENMFWYRQDPGLGLRLIYFSYDVKMKEKGDIPEGYSVSREKKERFSLILESASTNQTSMYLCASSSGAGALEQFFGPGTRLTVL.